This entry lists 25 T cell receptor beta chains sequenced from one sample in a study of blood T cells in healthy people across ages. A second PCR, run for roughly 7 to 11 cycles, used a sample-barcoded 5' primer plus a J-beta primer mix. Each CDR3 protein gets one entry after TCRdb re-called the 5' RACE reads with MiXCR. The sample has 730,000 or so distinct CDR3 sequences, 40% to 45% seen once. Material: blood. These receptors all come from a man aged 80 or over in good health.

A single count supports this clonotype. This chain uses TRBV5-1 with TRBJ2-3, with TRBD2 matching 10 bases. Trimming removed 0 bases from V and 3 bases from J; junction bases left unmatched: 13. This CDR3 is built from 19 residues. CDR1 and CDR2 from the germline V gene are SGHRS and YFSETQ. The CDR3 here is CASSLGSSSGSGYTDTQYF. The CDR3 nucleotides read TGCGCCAGCAGCTTGGGTTCGTCTAGCGGGAGTGGGTATACAGATACGCAGTATTTT. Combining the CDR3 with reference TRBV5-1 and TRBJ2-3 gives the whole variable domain KAGVTQTPRYLIKTRGQQVTLSCSPISGHRSVSWYQQTPGQGLQFLFEYFSETQRNKGNFPGRFSGRQFSNSRSEMNVSTLELGDSALYLCASSLGSSSGSGYTDTQYFGPGTRLTVL.

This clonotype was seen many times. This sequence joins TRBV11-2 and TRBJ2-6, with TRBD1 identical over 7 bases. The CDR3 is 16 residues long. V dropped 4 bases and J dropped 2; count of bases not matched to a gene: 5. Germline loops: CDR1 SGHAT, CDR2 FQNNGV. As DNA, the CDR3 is TGTGCCAGCAGCTCGACAGGGAACCCTGGGGCCAACGTCCTGACTTTC. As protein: CASSSTGNPGANVLTF.

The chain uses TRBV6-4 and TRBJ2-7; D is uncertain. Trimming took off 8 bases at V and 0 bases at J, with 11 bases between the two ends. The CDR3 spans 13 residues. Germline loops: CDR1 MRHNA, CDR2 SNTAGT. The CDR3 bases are TGTGCCAGCGCTGAAAGGGACTCCTACGAGCAGTACTTC. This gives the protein CASAERDSYEQYF.

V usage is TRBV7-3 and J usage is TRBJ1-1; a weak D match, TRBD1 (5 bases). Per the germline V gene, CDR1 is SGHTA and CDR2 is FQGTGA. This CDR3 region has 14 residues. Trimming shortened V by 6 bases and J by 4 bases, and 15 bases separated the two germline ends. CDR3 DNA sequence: TGTGCCAGCAGTCAGGGTTCCAGCAGCACTGAAGCTTTCTTT. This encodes CASSQGSSSTEAFF.

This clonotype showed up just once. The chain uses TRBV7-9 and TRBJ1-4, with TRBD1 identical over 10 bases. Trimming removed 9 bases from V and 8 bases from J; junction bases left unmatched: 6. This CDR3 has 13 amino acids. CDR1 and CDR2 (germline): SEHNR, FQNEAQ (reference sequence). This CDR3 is CASRQGAGEKLFF. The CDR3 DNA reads TGTGCCAGTCGACAGGGGGCGGGGGAAAAACTGTTTTTT.

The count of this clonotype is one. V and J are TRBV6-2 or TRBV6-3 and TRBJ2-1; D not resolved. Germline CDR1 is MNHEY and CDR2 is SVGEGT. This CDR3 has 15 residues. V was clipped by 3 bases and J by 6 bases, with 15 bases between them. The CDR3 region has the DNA TGTGCCAGCAGTTATCTGGCAGGTGCCGTCAATGAGCAGTTCTTC. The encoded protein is CASSYLAGAVNEQFF.

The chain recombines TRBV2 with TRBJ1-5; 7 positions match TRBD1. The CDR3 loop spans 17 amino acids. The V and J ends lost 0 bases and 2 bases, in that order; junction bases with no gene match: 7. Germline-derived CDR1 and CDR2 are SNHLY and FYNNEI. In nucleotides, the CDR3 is TGTGCCAGCAGTGAAGCAGGGGGCTATTCGGGCAATCAGCCCCAGCATTTT. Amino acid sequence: CASSEAGGYSGNQPQHF.

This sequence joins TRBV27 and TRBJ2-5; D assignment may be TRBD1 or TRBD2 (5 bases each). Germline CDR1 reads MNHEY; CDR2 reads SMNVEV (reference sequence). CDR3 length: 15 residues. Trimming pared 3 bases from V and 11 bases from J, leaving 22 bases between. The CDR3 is CASSFVGGPLREQYF. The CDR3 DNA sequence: TGTGCCAGCAGTTTCGTTGGCGGACCCCTCAGGGAGCAGTACTTC.

CDR3 DNA: TGCGCCAGCAGCCATGGACAGCTGGGCGAGCAGTACTTC. Translating it yields CASSHGQLGEQYF. This chain joins TRBV5-1 and TRBJ2-7, with D perhaps matching TRBD1 (6 bases). With 4 bases removed from V and 6 bases from J, the gap between germline ends came to 14 bases. The CDR3 runs 13 residues. Germline CDR1 is SGHRS and CDR2 is YFSETQ.

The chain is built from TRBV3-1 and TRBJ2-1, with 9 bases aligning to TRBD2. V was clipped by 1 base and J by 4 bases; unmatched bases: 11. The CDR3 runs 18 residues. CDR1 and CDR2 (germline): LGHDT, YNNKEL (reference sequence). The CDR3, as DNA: TGTGCCAGCAGCCAAGGGCCCCGGGGGGCGGGAGGGTACAATGAGCAGTTCTTC. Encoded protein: CASSQGPRGAGGYNEQFF.

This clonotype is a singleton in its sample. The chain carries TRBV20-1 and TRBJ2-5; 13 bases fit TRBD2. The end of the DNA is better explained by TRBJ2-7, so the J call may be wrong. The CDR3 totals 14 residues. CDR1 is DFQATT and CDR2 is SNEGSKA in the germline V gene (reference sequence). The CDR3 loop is CSGTSGGGPYEQYF. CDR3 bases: TGCAGTGGGACTAGCGGGGGTGGGCCCTACGAGCAGTACTTC.

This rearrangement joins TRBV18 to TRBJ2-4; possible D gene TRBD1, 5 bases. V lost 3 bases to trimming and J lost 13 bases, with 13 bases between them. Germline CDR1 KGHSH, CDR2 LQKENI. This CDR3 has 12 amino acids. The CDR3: CASSPAREEQYF. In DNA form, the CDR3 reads TGTGCCAGCTCACCCGCCAGGGAAGAGCAGTACTTC.

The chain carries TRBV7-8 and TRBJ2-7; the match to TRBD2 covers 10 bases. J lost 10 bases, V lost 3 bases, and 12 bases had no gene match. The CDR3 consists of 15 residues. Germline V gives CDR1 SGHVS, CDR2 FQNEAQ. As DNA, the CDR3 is TGTGCCAGCAGCTTCGTAGCGGGGGGACAAGAGGCCCAGTACTTC. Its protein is CASSFVAGGQEAQYF. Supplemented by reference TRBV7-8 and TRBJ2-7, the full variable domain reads GAGVSQSPRYKVAKRGQDVALRCDPISGHVSLFWYQQALGQGPEFLTYFQNEAQLDKSGLPSDRFFAERPEGSVSTLKIQRTQQEDSAVYLCASSFVAGGQEAQYFGPGTRLTVT.

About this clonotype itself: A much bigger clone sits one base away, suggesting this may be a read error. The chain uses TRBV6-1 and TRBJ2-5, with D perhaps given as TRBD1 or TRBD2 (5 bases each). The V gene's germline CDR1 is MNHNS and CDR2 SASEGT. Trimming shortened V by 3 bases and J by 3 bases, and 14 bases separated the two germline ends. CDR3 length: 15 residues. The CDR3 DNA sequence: TGTGCCAGCAGTGATGGGGACCGCCCAGAAGAGACCCAGTACTTC. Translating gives CASSDGDRPEETQYF.

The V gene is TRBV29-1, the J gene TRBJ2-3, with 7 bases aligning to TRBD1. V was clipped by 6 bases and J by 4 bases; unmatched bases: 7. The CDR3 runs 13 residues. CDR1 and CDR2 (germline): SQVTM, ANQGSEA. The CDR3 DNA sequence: TGCAGCGTCCCAAGGGGGCAGTCAGATACGCAGTATTTT. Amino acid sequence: CSVPRGQSDTQYF.

CDR3 nucleotides: TGTGCCACCAGTGAAACAGGGACGCCCGGGAATGAGCAGTTCTTC. It is translated as CATSETGTPGNEQFF. The V gene is TRBV24-1, the J gene TRBJ2-1; D may be TRBD1 (6 bases). The length of the CDR3 is 15 residues. V dropped 4 bases and J dropped 7 bases, with 16 bases sitting between them. Per the germline V gene, CDR1 is KGHDR and CDR2 is SFDVKD.

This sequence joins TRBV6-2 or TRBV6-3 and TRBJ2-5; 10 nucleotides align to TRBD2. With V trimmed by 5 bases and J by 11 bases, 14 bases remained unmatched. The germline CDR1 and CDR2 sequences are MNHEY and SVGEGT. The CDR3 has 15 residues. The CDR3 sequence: CASSRLRTSGDEQYF. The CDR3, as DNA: TGTGCCAGCAGTCGGCTCCGGACTAGCGGTGATGAGCAGTACTTC.

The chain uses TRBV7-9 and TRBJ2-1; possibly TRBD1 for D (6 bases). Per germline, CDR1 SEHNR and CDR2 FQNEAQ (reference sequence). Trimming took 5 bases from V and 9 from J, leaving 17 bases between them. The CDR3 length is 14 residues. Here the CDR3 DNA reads TGTGCCAGCAGCCGTGGGGGCCTCGGCGGTGAGCAGTTCTTC. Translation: CASSRGGLGGEQFF.

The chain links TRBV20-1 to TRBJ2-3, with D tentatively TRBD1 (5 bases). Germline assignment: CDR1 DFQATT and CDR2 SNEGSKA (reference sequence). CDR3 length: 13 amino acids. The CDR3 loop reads CTLPQGFTDTQYF. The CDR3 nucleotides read TGCACCCTACCGCAGGGCTTCACAGATACGCAGTATTTT.

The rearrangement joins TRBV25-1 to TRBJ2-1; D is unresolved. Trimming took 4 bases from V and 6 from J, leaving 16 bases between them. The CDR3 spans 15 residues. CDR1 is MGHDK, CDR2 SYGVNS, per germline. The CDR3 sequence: CASSGSNLLANEQFF. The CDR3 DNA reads TGTGCCAGCAGTGGGTCGAATTTATTGGCCAATGAGCAGTTCTTC.

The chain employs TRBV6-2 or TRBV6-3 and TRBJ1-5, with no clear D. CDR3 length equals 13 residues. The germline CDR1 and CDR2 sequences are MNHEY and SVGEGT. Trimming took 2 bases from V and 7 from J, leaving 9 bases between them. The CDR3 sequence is CASSYPGPQPQHF. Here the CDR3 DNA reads TGTGCCAGCAGTTACCCGGGTCCGCAGCCCCAGCATTTT.

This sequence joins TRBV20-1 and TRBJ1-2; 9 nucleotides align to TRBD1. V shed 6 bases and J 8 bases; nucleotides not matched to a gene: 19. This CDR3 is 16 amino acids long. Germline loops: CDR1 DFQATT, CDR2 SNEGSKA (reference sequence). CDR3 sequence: CSAIRRETGGIGGYTF. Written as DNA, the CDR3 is TGCAGTGCAATCAGGAGAGAGACAGGGGGGATTGGAGGCTACACCTTC.

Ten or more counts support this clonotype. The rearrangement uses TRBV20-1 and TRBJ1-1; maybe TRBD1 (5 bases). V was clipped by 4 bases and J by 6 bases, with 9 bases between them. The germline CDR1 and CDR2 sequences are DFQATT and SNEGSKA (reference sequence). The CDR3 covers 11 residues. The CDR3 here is CSATGEAEAFF. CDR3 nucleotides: TGCAGTGCTACGGGGGAAGCTGAAGCTTTCTTT.

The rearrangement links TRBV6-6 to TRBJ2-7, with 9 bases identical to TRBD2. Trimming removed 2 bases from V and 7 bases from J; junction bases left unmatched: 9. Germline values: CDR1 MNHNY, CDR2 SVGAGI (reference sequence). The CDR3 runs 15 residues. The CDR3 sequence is CASSYNPSGTGEQYF. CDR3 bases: TGTGCCAGCAGTTACAATCCTAGCGGGACGGGGGAGCAGTACTTC.

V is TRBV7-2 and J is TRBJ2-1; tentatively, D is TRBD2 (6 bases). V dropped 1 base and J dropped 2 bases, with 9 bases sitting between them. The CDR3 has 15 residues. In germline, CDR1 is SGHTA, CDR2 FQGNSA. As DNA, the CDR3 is TGTGCCAGCAGCTTAGGACCGGGGGCCTACAATGAGCAGTTCTTC. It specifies CASSLGPGAYNEQFF.